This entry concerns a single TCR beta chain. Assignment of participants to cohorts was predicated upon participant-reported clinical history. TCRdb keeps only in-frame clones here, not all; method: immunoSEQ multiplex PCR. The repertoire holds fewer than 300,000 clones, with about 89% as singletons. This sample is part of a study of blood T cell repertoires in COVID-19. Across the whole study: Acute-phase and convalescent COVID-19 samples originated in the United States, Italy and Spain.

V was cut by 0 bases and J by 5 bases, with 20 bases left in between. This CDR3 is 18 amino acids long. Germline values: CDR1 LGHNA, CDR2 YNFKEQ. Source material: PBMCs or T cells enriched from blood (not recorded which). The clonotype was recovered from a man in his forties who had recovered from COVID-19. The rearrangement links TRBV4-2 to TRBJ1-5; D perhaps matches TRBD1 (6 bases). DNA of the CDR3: TGTGCCAGCAGCCAAGATTGGTTGACTCAGGGGACCGATCAGCCCCAGCATTTT. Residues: CASSQDWLTQGTDQPQHF.